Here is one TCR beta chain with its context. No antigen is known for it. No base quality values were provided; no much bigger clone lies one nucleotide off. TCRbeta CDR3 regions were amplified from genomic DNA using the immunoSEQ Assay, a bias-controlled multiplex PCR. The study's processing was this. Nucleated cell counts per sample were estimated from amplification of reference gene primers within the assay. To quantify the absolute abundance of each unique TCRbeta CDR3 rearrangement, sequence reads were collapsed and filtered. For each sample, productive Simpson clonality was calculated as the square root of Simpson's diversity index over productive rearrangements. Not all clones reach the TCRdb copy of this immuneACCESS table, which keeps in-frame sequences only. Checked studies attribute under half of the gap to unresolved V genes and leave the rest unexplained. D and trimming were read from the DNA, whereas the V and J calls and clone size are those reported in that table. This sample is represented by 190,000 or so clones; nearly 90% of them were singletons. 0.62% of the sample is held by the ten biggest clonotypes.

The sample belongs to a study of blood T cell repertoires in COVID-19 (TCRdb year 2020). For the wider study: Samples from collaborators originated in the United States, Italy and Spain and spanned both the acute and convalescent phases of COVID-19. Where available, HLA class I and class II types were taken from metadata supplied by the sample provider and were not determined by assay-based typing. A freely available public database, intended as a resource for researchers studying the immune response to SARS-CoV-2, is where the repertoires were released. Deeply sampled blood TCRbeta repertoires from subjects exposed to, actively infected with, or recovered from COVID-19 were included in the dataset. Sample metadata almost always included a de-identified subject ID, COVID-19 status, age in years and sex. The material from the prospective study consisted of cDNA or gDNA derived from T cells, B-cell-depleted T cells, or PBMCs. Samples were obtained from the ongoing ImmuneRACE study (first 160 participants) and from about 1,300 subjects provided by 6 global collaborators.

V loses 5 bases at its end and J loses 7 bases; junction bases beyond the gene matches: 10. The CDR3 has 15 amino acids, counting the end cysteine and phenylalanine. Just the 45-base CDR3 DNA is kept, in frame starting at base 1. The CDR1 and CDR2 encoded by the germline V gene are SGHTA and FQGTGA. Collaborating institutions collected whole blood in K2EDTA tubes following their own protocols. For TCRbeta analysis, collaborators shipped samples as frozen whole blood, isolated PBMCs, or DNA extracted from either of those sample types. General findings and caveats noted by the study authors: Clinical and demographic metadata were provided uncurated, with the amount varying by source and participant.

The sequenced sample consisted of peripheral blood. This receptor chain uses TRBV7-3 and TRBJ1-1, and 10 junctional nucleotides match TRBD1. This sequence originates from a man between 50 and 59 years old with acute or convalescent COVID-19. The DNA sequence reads TGTGCCAGCAGCCTGAACGCCTGGGACAGGGGTGAAGCTTTCTTT. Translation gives CASSLNAWDRGEAFF.